One and the same sample provided the 20 T cell receptor beta chains below, sequenced in a study of T cells in Graves' hyperthyroidism and ophthalmopathy. TCR beta CDR3 regions were amplified from RNA transcripts. During a first-round RT-PCR of the TCR CDR3, the HTBI primer set was used. TCRdb recomputed calls from the multiplex PCR reads with MiXCR, one row per CDR3 protein. The profile shows more than 350,000 distinct CDR3 sequences, nearly 15% of them singletons. The specimen sequenced was blood. These receptors were collected from a woman aged 60-70 years with Graves' ophthalmopathy.

This clonotype was seen more than once but under ten times. The V call is TRBV28, the J call TRBJ2-5; D perhaps matches TRBD2 (6 bases). This CDR3 contains 15 residues. V lost 4 bases and J lost 6, with 18 bases in between. Germline lookup yields CDR1 MDHEN and CDR2 SYDVKM. The CDR3 protein is CASSSSSSGEKTQYF. As DNA, the CDR3 is TGTGCCAGCAGTTCCTCTTCTTCGGGGGAGAAGACCCAGTACTTC.

The chain employs TRBV5-1 and TRBJ2-3, with a tentative D call TRBD2 (6 bases). Between the trimmed V and J ends, which lost 0 bases and 1 base, there was a span of 12 bases. The CDR3 totals 16 residues. Germline V lookup: CDR1 SGHRS, CDR2 YFSETQ. Here the CDR3 reads CASSLGGRPGTDTQYF. Here the CDR3 DNA reads TGCGCCAGCAGCTTGGGGGGGAGGCCGGGCACAGATACGCAGTATTTT. The whole variable domain, remainder taken from reference TRBV5-1 and TRBJ2-3, is KAGVTQTPRYLIKTRGQQVTLSCSPISGHRSVSWYQQTPGQGLQFLFEYFSETQRNKGNFPGRFSGRQFSNSRSEMNVSTLELGDSALYLCASSLGGRPGTDTQYFGPGTRLTVL.

This clonotype was picked up many times. The chain couples TRBV6-1 to TRBJ2-7; D assignment may be TRBD1 or TRBD2 (6 bases each). The CDR3 spans 14 residues. Trimming shortened V by 6 bases and J by 5 bases, and 17 bases separated the two germline ends. Germline CDR1 and CDR2: MNHNS and SASEGT. CDR3 in amino acids: CASSLSGGPHEQYF. CDR3 in DNA: TGTGCCAGCAGCCTCTCTGGGGGGCCCCACGAGCAGTACTTC.

As regards this clonotype: This may be a read error, as it is one base from a much larger clone. The CDR3 is CASSTGLAGTSTDTQYF. In DNA, the CDR3 is TGTGCCAGCAGTACGGGACTAGCGGGGACTAGCACAGATACGCAGTATTTT. The chain combines TRBV28 with TRBJ2-3; 13 positions agree with TRBD2. The CDR3 is made up of 17 amino acids. The V and J ends lost 5 bases and 0 bases, in that order; junction bases with no gene match: 5. Germline values: CDR1 MDHEN, CDR2 SYDVKM.

This clonotype was recorded at least ten times. The rearrangement joins TRBV7-3 to TRBJ1-2; D is possibly TRBD1 (6 bases). The CDR3 loop spans 15 amino acids. Germline loops: CDR1 SGHTA, CDR2 FQGTGA. V was trimmed by 4 bases and J by 4 bases, leaving 16 bases between them. CDR3 in DNA: TGTGCCAGCAGCTCCCTGGCTGGACAGTCCTATGGCTACACCTTC. This codes for CASSSLAGQSYGYTF.

This clonotype was seen more than once but under ten times. This chain uses TRBV4-2 with TRBJ2-5; D unresolved. V was pared by 0 bases and J by 1 base, with 9 bases between. Germline V gene data show CDR1 as LGHNA and CDR2 as YNFKEQ. The CDR3 spans 15 residues. The CDR3 spells CASSQEGQFQETQYF. The CDR3 DNA follows: TGTGCCAGCAGCCAAGAAGGGCAGTTCCAAGAGACCCAGTACTTC.

This clonotype occurred many times. This chain links TRBV4-1 with TRBJ2-2, with D unresolved. The V gene's germline CDR1 is MGHRA and CDR2 YSYEKL. This CDR3 has 13 amino acids. V was pared by 3 bases and J by 7 bases, with 9 bases between. DNA of the CDR3: TGCGCCAGCAGCCAGCAGGATTACGGGGAGCTGTTTTTT. It codes for CASSQQDYGELFF.

In this sample, this clonotype turned up a few times. The CDR3 DNA reads as TGTGCCAGCTTCAGGGTGTACGAGCAGTACTTC. This sequence encodes CASFRVYEQYF. The chain combines TRBV5-8 with TRBJ2-7; tentative D call: TRBD1 (5 bases). CDR1 and CDR2 (germline): SGHTS, YDEGEE. The CDR3 runs 11 residues. Trimming removed 7 bases from V and 4 bases from J, with 9 bases in between.

Many counts were recorded for this clonotype. The rearrangement links TRBV30 to TRBJ2-1; 8 positions agree with TRBD2. Germline lookup yields CDR1 GTSNPN and CDR2 SVGIG (reference sequence). The V segment lost 4 bases and the J segment 7 bases; nucleotides outside the gene matches: 6. CDR3 length: 13 amino acids. The CDR3 DNA sequence: TGTGCCTGGAACGGACTAGCAACGAATGAGCAGTTCTTC. This sequence encodes CAWNGLATNEQFF.

This clonotype appeared many times. The chain couples TRBV28 to TRBJ2-5; weak D call: TRBD2 (6 bases). The ends were cut back, 6 bases at V and 2 bases at J, with 10 bases in the middle. The CDR3 spans 13 residues. Germline V lookup: CDR1 MDHEN, CDR2 SYDVKM. The CDR3, as DNA: TGTGCCAGCAGCAAAGGAGGGCAAGAGACCCAGTACTTC. It encodes CASSKGGQETQYF.

This clonotype has ten or more counts. The chain carries TRBV11-3 and TRBJ2-2, with 9 bases fitting TRBD2. The V gene end was trimmed by 1 base and the J gene end by 0 bases; junction bases not matched to a gene: 3. Germline-derived CDR1 and CDR2 are SGHNT and YENEEA. CDR3 length: 17 residues. This CDR3 is CASSLALAGTNTGELFF. CDR3 nucleotides: TGTGCCAGCAGCTTAGCTCTAGCGGGGACGAACACCGGGGAGCTGTTTTTT.

This clonotype was observed many times. The chain recombines TRBV5-6 with TRBJ2-3; 9 nucleotides match TRBD2. The germline CDR1 and CDR2 sequences are SGHDT and YYEEEE. The CDR3 sequence is 17 residues long. V shed 1 base and J 2 bases; nucleotides not matched to a gene: 8. CDR3 loop: CASSLYGWTSATDTQYF. The CDR3 DNA follows: TGTGCCAGCAGCTTGTACGGGTGGACTAGCGCCACAGATACGCAGTATTTT.

This chain links TRBV6-1 with TRBJ2-3; D is unresolved. The V end was cut by 5 bases, the J end by 5 bases, with 11 bases between. CDR1 MNHNS and CDR2 SASEGT come from the germline V gene. The CDR3 has 13 residues. The CDR3 DNA is TGTGCCAGCAGTAGAATCGAGGTAGATACGCAGTATTTT. Its protein is CASSRIEVDTQYF.

The chain combines TRBV7-8 with TRBJ2-7; 8 bases align to TRBD2. Germline V gives CDR1 SGHVS, CDR2 FQNEAQ. The CDR3 length is 12 residues. Losses at the gene ends were 5 bases for V and 6 bases for J; bases not matched to a gene: 3. For the CDR3, the DNA is TGTGCCAGCAGCACGCTAGCGGGCGAGCAGTACTTC. Its translation: CASSTLAGEQYF.

This clonotype was seen only a few times. V is TRBV3-1 and J is TRBJ2-3; D is undetermined. This CDR3 spans 14 amino acids. The ends were cut back, 0 bases at V and 2 bases at J, with 6 bases in the middle. The germline V gene encodes CDR1 LGHDT and CDR2 YNNKEL (reference sequence). The CDR3 sequence is CASSQEWATDTQYF. The DNA for the CDR3 is TGTGCCAGCAGCCAAGAATGGGCCACAGATACGCAGTATTTT.

At least ten counts were recorded for this clonotype. The chain has TRBV28 and TRBJ1-5; D may be TRBD1 (6 bases). Germline V gene lookup returns CDR1 MDHEN and CDR2 SYDVKM. The germline V and J ends were trimmed by 3 bases and 0 bases, with 9 bases remaining between them. This CDR3 region has 15 residues. The CDR3 sequence is CASSLIQGSNQPQHF. In nucleotides, the CDR3 is TGTGCCAGCAGTTTGATACAGGGTAGCAATCAGCCCCAGCATTTT.

This chain links TRBV20-1 with TRBJ2-1; 9 positions match TRBD2. Germline V gene data show CDR1 as DFQATT and CDR2 as SNEGSKA (reference sequence). The CDR3 length is 14 residues. Losses at the gene ends were 3 bases for V and 9 bases for J; bases not matched to a gene: 9. The CDR3 nucleotides are TGCAGTGCTAGGGAGCCAGGCGGGAGGGGTGAGCAGTTCTTC. Amino acid sequence: CSAREPGGRGEQFF.

This clonotype has only a few counts. The chain joins TRBV6-5 to TRBJ2-6; D is possibly TRBD2 (5 bases). The V and J ends lost 2 bases and 0 bases respectively, with 11 bases between them. CDR3 length: 17 amino acids. Germline CDR1 is MNHEY and CDR2 is SVGAGI. The DNA for the CDR3 is TGTGCCAGCAGTTACCTTACGGGGAGCTCTGGGGCCAACGTCCTGACTTTC. Translating gives CASSYLTGSSGANVLTF.

The rearrangement uses TRBV5-1 and TRBJ2-7, with unresolved D. V lost 1 base and J 4 bases, leaving 9 bases between the germline ends. The CDR3 spans 13 residues. Per the germline V gene, CDR1 is SGHRS and CDR2 is YFSETQ. CDR3 region: CASSLLGSYEQYF. In DNA, the CDR3 is TGCGCCAGCAGCTTGCTAGGAAGTTACGAGCAGTACTTC.

The table lists this clonotype with many counts. This chain links TRBV6-1 with TRBJ2-5, with D possibly called TRBD1 or TRBD2 (6 bases each). CDR1 is MNHNS, CDR2 SASEGT, per germline. Trimming took 6 bases from V and 3 from J, leaving 11 bases between them. CDR3 length: 13 amino acids. The CDR3 DNA reads as TGTGCCAGCAGCGGGGGCGGGGAAGAGACCCAGTACTTC. Protein: CASSGGGEETQYF.